These T cell receptor beta chains were read from a single sample in a study of beta chain features in type 1 diabetes. The repertoire was sequenced with immunoSEQ multiplex PCR; TCRdb's copy has only in-frame clones and lacks some. Among under 450,000 clones, approximately 14% were seen once, and the ten largest hold roughly 0.036%. The sample consisted of naive CD4+ T cells from blood. All receptors come from a man aged 25-45 years in good health. CDR3s leave out the opening cysteine and the closing phenylalanine or tryptophan.

j_gene: TRBJ2-2; v_gene: TRBV28; CDR3aa: ASSFPGELF
j_gene: TRBJ1-1; v_gene: TRBV18; CDR3aa: ASSPPGQGMNTEAF
j_gene: TRBJ2-5; v_gene: TRBV4-3; CDR3aa: ASSQDKRGLTQY
j_gene: TRBJ2-7; v_gene: TRBV4-3; CDR3aa: ASSQETGAADEQY
j_gene: TRBJ1-1; v_gene: TRBV7-2; CDR3aa: ASSFDRGLSEAF
j_gene: TRBJ1-2; v_gene: TRBV4-3; CDR3aa: ASSPDRNYGYT
j_gene: TRBJ1-1; v_gene: TRBV15; CDR3aa: ATSRNTEAF
j_gene: TRBJ1-2; v_gene: TRBV7-2; CDR3aa: ASRPQTGDYGYT
j_gene: TRBJ2-2; v_gene: TRBV5-4; CDR3aa: ASSPAGSSTGELF
j_gene: TRBJ2-3; v_gene: TRBV12-5; CDR3aa: ASGLGGRSTDTQY
j_gene: TRBJ1-5; v_gene: TRBV11-2; CDR3aa: ASRPYRTDREPQH
j_gene: TRBJ2-1; v_gene: TRBV29-1; CDR3aa: RHLRGGPDEQF
j_gene: TRBJ2-3; v_gene: TRBV30; CDR3aa: AWRISDTQY
j_gene: TRBJ2-5; v_gene: TRBV18; CDR3aa: ASSPAGLQETQY
j_gene: TRBJ2-7; v_gene: TRBV27; CDR3aa: ASSLSGQARYEQY
j_gene: TRBJ1-2; v_gene: TRBV7-6; CDR3aa: ASSLSMSGARIT
j_gene: TRBJ1-2; v_gene: TRBV4-1; CDR3aa: ASSDSGQGTGGYT
j_gene: TRBJ1-5; v_gene: TRBV27; CDR3aa: ASIIGNQPQH
j_gene: TRBJ2-2; v_gene: TRBV5-1; CDR3aa: ASTSTSNTGELF
j_gene: TRBJ2-6; v_gene: TRBV19; CDR3aa: ASKGRYSGANVLT
j_gene: TRBJ2-3; v_gene: TRBV7-2; CDR3aa: ASSPGQRRTDTQY
j_gene: TRBJ2-3; v_gene: TRBV5-1; CDR3aa: ASSLALRSTDTQY
j_gene: TRBJ2-6; v_gene: TRBV14; CDR3aa: ASSQAGANVLT
j_gene: TRBJ2-5; v_gene: TRBV10-3; CDR3aa: AISELAAQETQY
j_gene: TRBJ1-1; v_gene: TRBV7-9; CDR3aa: ASSRREVNTEAF
j_gene: TRBJ1-1; v_gene: TRBV4-1; CDR3aa: ASSDREVLNTEAF
j_gene: TRBJ1-2; v_gene: TRBV29-1; CDR3aa: SVVSGTRIQGYT
j_gene: TRBJ1-1; v_gene: TRBV7-6; CDR3aa: ASRQLNTEAF
j_gene: TRBJ2-5; v_gene: TRBV7-2; CDR3aa: ASSRTTGGQETQY
j_gene: TRBJ2-3; v_gene: TRBV6-1; CDR3aa: ASSGGQVDADTQY
j_gene: TRBJ2-1; v_gene: TRBV1; CDR3aa: TSSPWGLAGVSSDNEQF
j_gene: TRBJ2-2; v_gene: TRBV30; CDR3aa: AWNTVTGELF
j_gene: TRBJ2-5; v_gene: TRBV29-1; CDR3aa: SVGAAGGETQY
j_gene: TRBJ2-7; v_gene: TRBV28; CDR3aa: ASSPSSGGAYEQY
j_gene: TRBJ2-1; v_gene: TRBV4-3; CDR3aa: ASSQGPGNEQF
j_gene: TRBJ2-5; v_gene: TRBV5-6; CDR3aa: ASSLRIVPQETQY
j_gene: TRBJ1-2; v_gene: TRBV5-6; CDR3aa: ASSRGQGYGYT
j_gene: TRBJ2-5; v_gene: TRBV5-1; CDR3aa: ASSPQLERETQY
j_gene: TRBJ1-2; v_gene: TRBV14; CDR3aa: ASSQNRGNYGYT
j_gene: TRBJ2-5; v_gene: TRBV19; CDR3aa: ASSTMTGGFETQY
j_gene: TRBJ1-2; v_gene: TRBV9; CDR3aa: ASSVDRGRDYGYT
j_gene: TRBJ2-5; v_gene: TRBV7-9; CDR3aa: ASSLAGSGRAQETQY
j_gene: TRBJ2-5; v_gene: TRBV7-7; CDR3aa: ASSHRGDFGARGETQY
j_gene: TRBJ1-2; v_gene: TRBV5-1; CDR3aa: ASSLTNYGYT
j_gene: TRBJ2-5; v_gene: TRBV19; CDR3aa: ASRQRQSQETQY
j_gene: TRBJ1-5; v_gene: TRBV9; CDR3aa: ASSAQGHSNQPQH
j_gene: TRBJ1-1; v_gene: TRBV30; CDR3aa: AWSLGQGSNTEAF
j_gene: TRBJ2-5; v_gene: TRBV5-1; CDR3aa: ASSLEASGGGKTQY
j_gene: TRBJ1-5; v_gene: TRBV4-3; CDR3aa: ASSQGSGQDNQPQH
j_gene: TRBJ1-5; v_gene: TRBV30; CDR3aa: AWSAGTGGGQPQH
j_gene: TRBJ2-3; v_gene: TRBV4-1; CDR3aa: ASSQLTGPAGTQY
j_gene: TRBJ2-1; v_gene: TRBV6-5; CDR3aa: ASSRHNEQF
j_gene: TRBJ2-7; v_gene: TRBV11-2; CDR3aa: ASSLYHYEQY